In its sample, the clone carrying this TCR beta chain was seen a few times. What it binds is unknown. The data belong to a study of molecular identifiers for immune sequencing clone quantification. The overall study: In the replicates, RNA derived from roughly 20,000 or 100,000 naive CD8 cells was divided into five parts, and four were sequenced. Study results and caveats: Over 97% of CMV-specific effector molecules, but under 1% of naive ones, were in clones above 20 copies.

The CDR3 has 16 amino acids. V was clipped by 0 bases and J by 5 bases; unmatched bases: 10. Germline V gene sequence: CDR1 SGDLS, CDR2 YYNGEE. The use of previously described methods and listed TCR primers produced the bulk TCR libraries. TCRdb reanalysed the PCR reads using MiXCR and keeps one entry per CDR3 protein. There are roughly 100,000 distinct CDR3 sequences in the sample; around 37% occur only once, and about a tenth lies in the top ten. Sorted cells numbering 20,000 to 1,000,000, with 10%, 30% or 50% RNA, yielded the naive CD8 libraries. This receptor was taken from a human donor in good health. Some libraries in this study had Jurkat cell RNA spiked in. The chain joins TRBV9 to TRBJ2-7; 8 nucleotides line up with TRBD1. The sequenced material came from naive CD8+ T cells from blood, with Jurkat cell RNA spiked in. Subset specified: FACS-sorted CD8+CD4-CCR7+CD45RA+ naive T cells. The CDR3 nucleotides are TGTGCCAGCAGCGTAGGTGTTAGGGACAGGCGGGACGAGCAGTACTTC. Amino acid sequence: CASSVGVRDRRDEQYF.